What follows is one TCR beta chain and its context. V was clipped by 4 bases and J by 3 bases; unmatched bases: 4. Looked up from germline, CDR1 is SGHTA and CDR2 is FQGNSA. The CDR3 has 14 amino acids. This specimen comes from a study of blood T cell repertoires in COVID-19. Study context: Samples of COVID-19 (acute and convalescent) were obtained from the United States, Italy and Spain.

Authors' processing steps: Estimated nucleated cell counts came from reference gene primer amplification. Repertoires were generated with immunoSEQ multiplex PCR, while TCRdb's copy carries only in-frame clones and drops some. That table supplies the V and J calls and clone size; D and trimming were determined from the DNA. Of 57,000 or so clones in the sample, around 85% were seen once. The specimen was peripheral blood. The source is a human donor in a cohort sampled during active COVID-19. This chain joins TRBV7-2 and TRBJ2-7, with 9 bases matching TRBD1. CDR3 protein: CASSSDRGNYEQYF. In DNA, the CDR3 is TGTGCCAGCAGCTCGGACAGGGGTAACTACGAGCAGTACTTC.